This T cell receptor (beta chain) was identified during a study of CD4 T cells in relation to SARS-CoV-2 and coronaviruses. Worth noting for this clone: Its specificity is unknown.

Clones were sequenced by immunoSEQ multiplex PCR, and TCRdb holds only the in-frame ones, with some missing. The profile shows 68,000 or so clones, 80% to 95% of them singletons. Germline V CDR1 and CDR2: SGHRS, YFSETQ. J lost 7 bases, V lost 0 bases, and 14 bases had no gene match. CDR3 length: 18 residues. Notes on the study in general: Compared with monoreactive clones, crossreactive clones showed significantly weaker SARS-CoV-2 expansion. No donor gave both pre-pandemic and post-infection samples. Crossreactivity was assessed only for spike protein, not other viral proteins.

The unexposed donors gave CD4+ T cells in about 2011-2018, prior to COVID-19. CD4 enrichment then naive enrichment separated naive from memory CD4+ cells. This clonotype originated in a human donor in good health. The V call is TRBV5-1, the J call TRBJ2-1; TRBD2 matches at 9 bases. The material sequenced was naive CD4+ T cells from PBMCs. The subset is: naive CD4+ T cells isolated by negative enrichment. The CDR3 DNA follows: TGCGCCAGCAGCTTGGCCTACTCTAGCGGGACGGGGGAGAATGAGCAGTTCTTC. This gives the protein CASSLAYSSGTGENEQFF.